This T cell receptor (beta chain) is from a study of identical twins. The study, taken as a whole, reports: The abundant beta clonotypes from cord blood had fewer insertions, and memory repertoires had none of this. Out-of-frame alpha sequences common to twins exhibited a surplus of low generation probability.

Notes on this clonotype: Its antigen is unidentified. This sequence may be a read error, since a much larger clone differs from it by one base.

MiXCR, run by TCRdb on the 5' RACE reads, gives a single entry per CDR3 protein. The sample yields 400,000 or so distinct CDR3 sequences, roughly 10% seen once. The length of the CDR3 is 14 residues. From germline, CDR1 is SGHRS and CDR2 YFSETQ. The material sequenced was naive T cells sorted from blood. The V call is TRBV5-1, the J call TRBJ2-1; D is possibly TRBD2 (6 bases). This receptor was obtained from a woman between 50 and 59 years old in good health. CDR3 nucleotides: TGCGCCAGCAGCTTTCGGGAGCGCTACTATGAGCAGTTCTTC. Translated: CASSFRERYYEQFF.